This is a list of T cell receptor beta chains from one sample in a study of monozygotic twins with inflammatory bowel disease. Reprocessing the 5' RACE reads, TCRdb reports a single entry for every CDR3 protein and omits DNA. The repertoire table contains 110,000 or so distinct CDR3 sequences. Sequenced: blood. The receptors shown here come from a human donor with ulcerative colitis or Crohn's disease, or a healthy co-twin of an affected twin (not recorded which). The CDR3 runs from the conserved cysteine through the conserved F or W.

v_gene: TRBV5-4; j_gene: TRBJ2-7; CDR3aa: CASSFVRDSYEQYF
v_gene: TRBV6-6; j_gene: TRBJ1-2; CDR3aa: CASSYSSALWGYTF
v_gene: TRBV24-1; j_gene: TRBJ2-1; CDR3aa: CATTGQGAGEQFF
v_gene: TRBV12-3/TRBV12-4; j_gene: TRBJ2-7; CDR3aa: CASGQGRQGEKQYF
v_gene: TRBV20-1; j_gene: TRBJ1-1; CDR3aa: CSARQGIGEAFF
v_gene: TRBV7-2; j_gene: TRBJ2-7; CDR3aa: CASSSAFGGAYEQYF
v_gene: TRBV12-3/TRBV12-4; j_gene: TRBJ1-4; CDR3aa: CASSYGQEMGKLFF
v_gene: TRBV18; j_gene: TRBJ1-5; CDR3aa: CASSLETGDNQPQHF
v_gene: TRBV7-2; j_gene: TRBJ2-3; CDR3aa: CASSLRLQVTDTQYF
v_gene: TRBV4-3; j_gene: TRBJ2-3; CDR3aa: CASSQVAGGPTDTQYF
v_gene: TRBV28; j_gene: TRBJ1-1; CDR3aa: CASSYTGGTEAFF
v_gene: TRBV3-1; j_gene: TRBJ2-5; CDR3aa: CASSQAGQETQYF
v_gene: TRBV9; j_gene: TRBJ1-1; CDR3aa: CASSAMTGSTEAFF
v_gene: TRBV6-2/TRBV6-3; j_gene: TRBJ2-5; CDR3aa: CASSYLETQYF
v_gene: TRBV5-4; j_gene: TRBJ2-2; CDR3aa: CASSRSQGRSDTGELFF
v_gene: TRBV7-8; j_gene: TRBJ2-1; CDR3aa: CASDGGQGSYNEQFF
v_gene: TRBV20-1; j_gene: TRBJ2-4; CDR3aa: CSASPLQLAKNIQYF
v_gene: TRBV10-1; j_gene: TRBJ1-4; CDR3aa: CASRETPDRGPEEKLFF
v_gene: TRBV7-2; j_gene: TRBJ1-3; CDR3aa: CASSRGRFSGNTIYF
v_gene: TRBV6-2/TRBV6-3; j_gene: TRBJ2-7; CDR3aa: CASSYSTNSYEQYF
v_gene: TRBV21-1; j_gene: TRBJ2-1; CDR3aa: CASSKHGFQFF
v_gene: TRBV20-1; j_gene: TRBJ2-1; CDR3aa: CSASPTGTGSYNEQFF
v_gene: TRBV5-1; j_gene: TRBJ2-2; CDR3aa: CASSQWTENTGELFF
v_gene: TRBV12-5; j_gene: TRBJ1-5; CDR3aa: CASGLGGDPGVYSNQPQHF
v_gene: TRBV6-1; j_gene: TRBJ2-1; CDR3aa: CASSEGLGVYHEQFF
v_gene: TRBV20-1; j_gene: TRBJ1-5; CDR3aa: CSAWDNNQPQHF
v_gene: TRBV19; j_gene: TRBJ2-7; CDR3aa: CASSSRTSGEGGTYEQYF
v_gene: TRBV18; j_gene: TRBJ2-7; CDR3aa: CASSPSTDEQYF
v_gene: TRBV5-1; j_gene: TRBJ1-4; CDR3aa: CASSLERATNEKLFF
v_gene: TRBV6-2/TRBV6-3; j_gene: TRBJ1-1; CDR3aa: CASSSRRGQRGTEAFF
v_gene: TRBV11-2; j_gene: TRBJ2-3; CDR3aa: CASSLVVVAEAESDTQYF
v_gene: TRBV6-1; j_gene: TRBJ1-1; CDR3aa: CASSESYRITEAFF
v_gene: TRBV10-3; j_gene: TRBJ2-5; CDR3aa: CAISDPGQGQETQYF
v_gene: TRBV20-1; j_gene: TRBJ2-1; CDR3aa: CGARGPRGGNEQFF
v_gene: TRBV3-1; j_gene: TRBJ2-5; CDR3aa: CASSQDIRRGVPVEETQYF
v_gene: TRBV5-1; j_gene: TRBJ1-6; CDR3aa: CASSFGDYNSPLHF
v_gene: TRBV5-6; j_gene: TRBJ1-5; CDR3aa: CASSFIRGNQPQHF
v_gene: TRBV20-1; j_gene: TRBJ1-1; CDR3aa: CSARAEGEALEAFF
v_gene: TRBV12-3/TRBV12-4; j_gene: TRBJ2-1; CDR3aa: CASRPSGGRGNEQFF
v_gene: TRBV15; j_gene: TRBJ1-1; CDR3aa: CATSRVGGWDRPKLNTEAFF
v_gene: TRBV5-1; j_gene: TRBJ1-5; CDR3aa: CASSLGTGYSNQPQHF